This is a list of T cell receptor beta chains from one sample in a study of blood T cell repertoires in COVID-19. Profiling relied on immunoSEQ multiplex PCR, and the TCRdb table lists in-frame clones only, not all of them. The sample contains 68,000 or so clones, roughly 85% of which appear only once. Sequences were obtained from peripheral blood. The receptors here all came from a woman aged 50 to 60 with COVID-19, enrolled during active disease. The CDR3 runs from the conserved cysteine through the conserved F or W. A D gene is named only where the DNA matches it firmly. Not all rows give a size; the values are once, few, many and, for expanded clones, a class.

clone_size: NA; j_call: TRBJ1-2; v_call: TRBV24-1; d_call: NA; cdr3_nt: TGTGCCACCAGTGACCCGTTTTCTAACTATGGCTACACCTTC; cdr3_aa: CATSDPFSNYGYTF
clone_size: NA; j_call: TRBJ2-1; v_call: TRBV28; d_call: TRBD2; cdr3_nt: TGTGCCGGGGGGGGAGCGGGCCTGGATGAGCAGTTCTTC; cdr3_aa: CAGGGAGLDEQFF
clone_size: once; j_call: TRBJ2-6; v_call: TRBV9; d_call: NA; cdr3_nt: TGTGCCAGCAGCGTAAAGGAGTCGGGGGCCAACGTCCTGACTTTC; cdr3_aa: CASSVKESGANVLTF
clone_size: NA; j_call: TRBJ1-5; v_call: TRBV6-6; d_call: NA; cdr3_nt: TGTGCCAGCAGTTCCGGATCCCAGAGGAATCAGCCCCAGCATTTT; cdr3_aa: CASSSGSQRNQPQHF
clone_size: NA; j_call: TRBJ2-7; v_call: TRBV3-1/TRBV3-2; d_call: NA; cdr3_nt: TGTGCCAGCAGCCAGACTCGCTACGAGCAGTACTTC; cdr3_aa: CASSQTRYEQYF
clone_size: NA; j_call: TRBJ2-6; v_call: TRBV28; d_call: NA; cdr3_nt: TGTGCCAGCAGTTTACAGACAGGTCGCTCTGGGGCCAACGTCCTGACTTTC; cdr3_aa: CASSLQTGRSGANVLTF
clone_size: NA; j_call: TRBJ2-6; v_call: TRBV4-1; d_call: NA; cdr3_nt: TGCGCCAGCAGCCGAACGACAGACCCGACTGGGGCCAACGTCCTGACTTTC; cdr3_aa: CASSRTTDPTGANVLTF
clone_size: NA; j_call: TRBJ2-1; v_call: TRBV28; d_call: NA; cdr3_nt: TGTGCCAGCAGTTCAAGGACACTCTCCTACAATGAGCAGTTCTTC; cdr3_aa: CASSSRTLSYNEQFF
clone_size: NA; j_call: TRBJ2-7; v_call: TRBV6-5; d_call: TRBD1; cdr3_nt: TGTGCCAGCAGTAGACAGGGTCCCTACGAGCAGTACTTC; cdr3_aa: CASSRQGPYEQYF
clone_size: NA; j_call: TRBJ2-1; v_call: TRBV7-9; d_call: TRBD2; cdr3_nt: TGTGCCAGCAGCTCAGGACTAGCGCAATACAATGAGCAGTTCTTC; cdr3_aa: CASSSGLAQYNEQFF
clone_size: NA; j_call: TRBJ1-5; v_call: TRBV19; d_call: TRBD1; cdr3_nt: TGTGCCAGTAGTAGCCTACAGGGGCGGCCCCAGCATTTT; cdr3_aa: CASSSLQGRPQHF
clone_size: NA; j_call: TRBJ1-5; v_call: TRBV19; d_call: TRBD1; cdr3_nt: TGTGCCAGTCGGGGGGCGCTGACAGGGGATCAGCCCCAGCATTTT; cdr3_aa: CASRGALTGDQPQHF
clone_size: few; j_call: TRBJ2-6; v_call: TRBV6-2/TRBV6-3; d_call: TRBD1; cdr3_nt: TGTGCCAGCAGTACACCCGCGAGGGGACAGGGAACCGGGGCCAACGTCCTGACTTTC; cdr3_aa: CASSTPARGQGTGANVLTF
clone_size: few; j_call: TRBJ2-7; v_call: TRBV4-2; d_call: NA; cdr3_nt: TGTGCCAGCAGCCCCACCCCTAACTACTACGAGCAGTACTTC; cdr3_aa: CASSPTPNYYEQYF
clone_size: NA; j_call: TRBJ2-1; v_call: TRBV19; d_call: TRBD1; cdr3_nt: TGTGCCAGTAGTATCCGGACAGGGGTTTACAATGAGCAGTTCTTC; cdr3_aa: CASSIRTGVYNEQFF
clone_size: NA; j_call: TRBJ2-7; v_call: TRBV11-2; d_call: TRBD2; cdr3_nt: TGTGCCAGCAGCTTCGTCCGGACTAGCGGGGGAGACTACGAGCAGTACTTC; cdr3_aa: CASSFVRTSGGDYEQYF
clone_size: NA; j_call: TRBJ1-1; v_call: TRBV7-8; d_call: NA; cdr3_nt: TGTGCCAGCAGCTCCACAGGGATCAGGGGTCCTGAAGCTTTCTTT; cdr3_aa: CASSSTGIRGPEAFF
clone_size: NA; j_call: TRBJ2-1; v_call: TRBV5-1; d_call: NA; cdr3_nt: TGCGCCAGCAGCTTGCGATTAACCCCCGTAGGGGGGGATAATGAGCAGTTCTTC; cdr3_aa: CASSLRLTPVGGDNEQFF
clone_size: NA; j_call: TRBJ2-7; v_call: TRBV6-5; d_call: NA; cdr3_nt: TGTGCCAGCAGTTACTCGAGGATTGAGAATTACGAGCAGTACTTC; cdr3_aa: CASSYSRIENYEQYF
clone_size: NA; j_call: TRBJ1-4; v_call: TRBV28; d_call: TRBD1; cdr3_nt: TGTGCCAGCAGGGCCGGCGGGACAGTCCAGAATGAAAAACTGTTTTTT; cdr3_aa: CASRAGGTVQNEKLFF
clone_size: NA; j_call: TRBJ2-5; v_call: TRBV30; d_call: NA; cdr3_nt: TGTGCCTGGAGTCCCCGGCAAGAGACCCAGTACTTC; cdr3_aa: CAWSPRQETQYF
clone_size: NA; j_call: TRBJ2-3; v_call: TRBV11-2; d_call: NA; cdr3_nt: TGTGCCAGCAGGGGGGGTAGAGGTCATAGTAATACAGATACGCAGTATTTT; cdr3_aa: CASRGGRGHSNTDTQYF
clone_size: NA; j_call: TRBJ2-7; v_call: TRBV19; d_call: TRBD1; cdr3_nt: TGTGCCAGTAGTATTCGGGACAGGGCAAACGAGCAGTACTTC; cdr3_aa: CASSIRDRANEQYF
clone_size: NA; j_call: TRBJ2-3; v_call: TRBV19; d_call: TRBD2; cdr3_nt: TGTGCCAGTAGTATAGGGGAAGGGAGGGCCACAGATACGCAGTATTTT; cdr3_aa: CASSIGEGRATDTQYF
clone_size: NA; j_call: TRBJ2-5; v_call: TRBV6-5; d_call: NA; cdr3_nt: TGTGCCAGCAGGACGGGGTGGACCCAGTACTTC; cdr3_aa: CASRTGWTQYF
clone_size: NA; j_call: TRBJ2-3; v_call: TRBV27; d_call: NA; cdr3_nt: TGTGCCAGCAGTTCCTTCAGCGGGAGCACAGATACGCAGTATTTT; cdr3_aa: CASSSFSGSTDTQYF
clone_size: NA; j_call: TRBJ2-1; v_call: TRBV2; d_call: NA; cdr3_nt: TGTGCCAGCAGTGAAGAAGCGGCGCTAAGTTACAATGAGCAGTTCTTC; cdr3_aa: CASSEEAALSYNEQFF
clone_size: NA; j_call: TRBJ2-1; v_call: TRBV7-2; d_call: NA; cdr3_nt: TGTGCCAGCAGCTTTGAGGCTGAGGCCATGGGTGAGCAGTTCTTC; cdr3_aa: CASSFEAEAMGEQFF
clone_size: NA; j_call: TRBJ2-3; v_call: TRBV4-2; d_call: TRBD2; cdr3_nt: TGTGCCAGCAGCCCCCGGACTAGCGGGAGAACAGATACGCAGTATTTT; cdr3_aa: CASSPRTSGRTDTQYF
clone_size: once; j_call: TRBJ2-3; v_call: TRBV14; d_call: NA; cdr3_nt: TGTGCCAGCAGCCAAACCGACATAACTAGCACAGATACGCAGTATTTT; cdr3_aa: CASSQTDITSTDTQYF
clone_size: few; j_call: TRBJ1-6; v_call: TRBV4-3; d_call: NA; cdr3_nt: TGCGCCAGCAGCCAAGAAAACCCTATTACGAGCTCCTATAATTCACCCCTCCACTTT; cdr3_aa: CASSQENPITSSYNSPLHF
clone_size: NA; j_call: TRBJ2-7; v_call: TRBV27; d_call: TRBD2; cdr3_nt: TGTGCCAGCAGCGAGCGGGGGCCCTACGAGCAGTACTTC; cdr3_aa: CASSERGPYEQYF
clone_size: NA; j_call: TRBJ2-1; v_call: TRBV30; d_call: TRBD2; cdr3_nt: TGTGCCTGGATGGCTAGCGGGATTAGCAATGAGCAGTTCTTC; cdr3_aa: CAWMASGISNEQFF